What follows are 10 T cell receptor beta chains derived from one specimen sequenced in a study of cytomegalovirus exposure and HLA in healthy donors. 60 Vbeta and 13 Jbeta primers were used in PCR. Method: immunoSEQ multiplex PCR; TCRdb's copy keeps in-frame clones and lacks some. This sample yields tens of thousands of clones, of which 65% to 80% are seen a single time; about 2.9% belongs to the top ten. Sequences were obtained from PBMCs. Every receptor here comes from a man younger than 40 in good health and CMV-seronegative.

V is TRBV5-6 and J is TRBJ1-2; D unresolved. CDR1 and CDR2 from the germline V gene are SGHDT and YYEEEE. Trimming removed 0 bases at V and 5 bases at J, with 5 bases between. The CDR3 has 12 amino acids. CDR3 sequence: CASSLDSYGYTF. The CDR3 nucleotides read TGTGCCAGCAGCTTGGATAGTTATGGCTACACCTTC.

The chain couples TRBV27 to TRBJ2-7; D possibly corresponds to TRBD1 (5 bases). The germline gives CDR1 MNHEY, CDR2 SMNVEV (reference sequence). The CDR3 has 15 residues. Trimming took 0 bases from V and 4 from J, leaving 13 bases between them. The CDR3 loop is CASSLSFGREYEQYF. CDR3 DNA: TGTGCCAGCAGTTTATCGTTCGGCAGGGAATACGAGCAGTACTTC.

V usage is TRBV27 and J usage is TRBJ1-4; 7 nucleotides line up with TRBD1. Trimming cost V 6 bases and J 4 bases; bases outside gene matches: 8. CDR3 length: 15 amino acids. Germline V gene lookup returns CDR1 MNHEY and CDR2 SMNVEV (reference sequence). This chain's CDR3 is CASSATGRGNEKLFF. The CDR3 nucleotides are TGTGCCAGCAGCGCGACAGGGCGGGGTAATGAAAAACTGTTTTTT. The whole variable domain, remainder taken from reference TRBV27 and TRBJ1-4, is EAQVTQNPRYLITVTGKKLTVTCSQNMNHEYMSWYRQDPGLGLRQIYYSMNVEVTDKGDVPEGYKVSRKEKRNFPLILESPSPNQTSLYFCASSATGRGNEKLFFGSGTQLSVL.

The chain carries TRBV11-3 and TRBJ2-3; unclear D gene. Germline V CDR1 and CDR2: SGHNT, YENEEA. Between the trimmed V and J ends, which lost 5 bases and 3 bases, there was a span of 12 bases. The CDR3 is 14 amino acids. The CDR3 coding sequence is TGTGCCAGCAGCCCCCAAGTTGCGACAGATACGCAGTATTTT. Translating gives CASSPQVATDTQYF. The full variable domain, completed using reference TRBV11-3 and TRBJ2-3, is EAGVVQSPRYKIIEKKQPVAFWCNPISGHNTLYWYLQNLGQGPELLIRYENEEAVDDSQLPKDRFSAERLKGVDSTLKIQPAELGDSAVYLCASSPQVATDTQYFGPGTRLTVL.

V is TRBV6-1 and J is TRBJ1-2, with TRBD1 matching over 7 bases. V was pared by 6 bases and J by 10 bases, with 11 bases of the junction left unmatched. Germline loops: CDR1 MNHNS, CDR2 SASEGT. This CDR3 comprises 13 residues. The CDR3 nucleotides read TGTGCCAGCAGACCCTCCGGGACAGAAGACTACACCTTC. Its translation is CASRPSGTEDYTF.

The V and J genes are TRBV5-1 and TRBJ2-1, with TRBD1 matching 7 bases. The J segment lost 14 bases and the V segment lost 2 bases, leaving 10 bases of the junction unmatched. The CDR3 is 13 amino acids. Germline V lookup: CDR1 SGHRS, CDR2 YFSETQ. CDR3 nucleotide sequence: TGCGCCAGCAGCTTTGGGGACAGCCCCAATAAGTTCTTC. Its protein product is CASSFGDSPNKFF.

The rearrangement uses TRBV19 and TRBJ1-5; D uncertain. V lost 1 base to trimming and J lost 6 bases, with 10 bases between them. Looked up from germline, CDR1 is LNHDA and CDR2 is SQIVND (reference sequence). The CDR3 runs to 14 residues. The CDR3 DNA reads as TGTGCCAGTAGTATAGGAGGGCTGGGTCAGCCCCAGCATTTT. Translation: CASSIGGLGQPQHF. Full variable domain (missing parts from reference TRBV19 and TRBJ1-5): DGGITQSPKYLFRKEGQNVTLSCEQNLNHDAMYWYRQDPGQGLRLIYYSQIVNDFQKGDIAEGYSVSREKKESFPLTVTSAQKNPTAFYLCASSIGGLGQPQHFGDGTRLSIL.

This clone came up a few times. V and J are TRBV30 and TRBJ1-1; 8 bases fit TRBD1. Per germline, CDR1 GTSNPN and CDR2 SVGIG (reference sequence). J was trimmed by 5 bases and V by 1 base; bases with no gene match: 3. This CDR3 is 13 amino acids long. CDR3 residues: CAWSGTGWTEAFF. CDR3 coding DNA: TGTGCCTGGAGTGGGACAGGGTGGACTGAAGCTTTCTTT. Complete variable domain (other parts from reference TRBV30 and TRBJ1-1): SQTIHQWPATLVQPVGSPLSLECTVEGTSNPNLYWYRQAAGRGLQLLFYSVGIGQISSEVPQNLSASRPQDRQFILSSKKLLLSDSGFYLCAWSGTGWTEAFFGQGTRLTVV.

The chain combines TRBV7-9 with TRBJ1-1, with D possibly being TRBD1 (6 bases). The ends were cut back, 1 base at V and 0 bases at J, with 12 bases in the middle. Germline lookup yields CDR1 SEHNR and CDR2 FQNEAQ (reference sequence). The CDR3 contains 16 residues. The CDR3 here is CASSLVAGTMNTEAFF. Here the CDR3 DNA reads TGTGCCAGCAGCTTAGTAGCCGGGACAATGAACACTGAAGCTTTCTTT. The variable domain in full, with the rest retrieved from reference TRBV7-9 and TRBJ1-1, is DTGVSQNPRHKITKRGQNVTFRCDPISEHNRLYWYRQTLGQGPEFLTYFQNEAQLEKSRLLSDRFSAERPKGSFSTLEIQRTEQGDSAMYLCASSLVAGTMNTEAFFGQGTRLTVV.

This sequence joins TRBV6-5 and TRBJ2-3; 12 bases align to TRBD1. The trim removed 2 bases at V and 4 bases at J, leaving 1 base unmatched. The germline V gene has CDR1 MNHEY and CDR2 SVGAGI. The CDR3 sequence is 15 residues long. The CDR3 loop reads CASSYGTGGADTQYF. CDR3 sequence (DNA): TGTGCCAGCAGTTACGGGACAGGGGGCGCAGATACGCAGTATTTT.